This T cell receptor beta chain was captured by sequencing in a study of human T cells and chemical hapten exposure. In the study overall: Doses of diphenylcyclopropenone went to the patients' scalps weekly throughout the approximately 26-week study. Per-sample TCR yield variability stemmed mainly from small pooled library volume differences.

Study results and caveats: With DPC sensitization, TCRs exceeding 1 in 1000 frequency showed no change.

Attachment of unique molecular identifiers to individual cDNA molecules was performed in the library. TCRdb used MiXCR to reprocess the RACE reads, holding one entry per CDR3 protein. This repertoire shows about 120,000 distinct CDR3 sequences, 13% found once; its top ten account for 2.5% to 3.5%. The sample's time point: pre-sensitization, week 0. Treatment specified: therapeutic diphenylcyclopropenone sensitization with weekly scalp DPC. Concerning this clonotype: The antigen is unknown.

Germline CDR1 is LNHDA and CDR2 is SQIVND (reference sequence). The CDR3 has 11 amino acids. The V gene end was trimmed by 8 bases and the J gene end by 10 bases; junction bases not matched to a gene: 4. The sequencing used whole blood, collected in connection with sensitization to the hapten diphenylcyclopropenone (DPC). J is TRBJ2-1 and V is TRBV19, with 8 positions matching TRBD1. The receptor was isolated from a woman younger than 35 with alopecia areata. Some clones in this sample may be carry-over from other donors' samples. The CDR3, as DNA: TGTGCCAGTCGACAGGGGATAGAGCAGTTCTTC. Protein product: CASRQGIEQFF.